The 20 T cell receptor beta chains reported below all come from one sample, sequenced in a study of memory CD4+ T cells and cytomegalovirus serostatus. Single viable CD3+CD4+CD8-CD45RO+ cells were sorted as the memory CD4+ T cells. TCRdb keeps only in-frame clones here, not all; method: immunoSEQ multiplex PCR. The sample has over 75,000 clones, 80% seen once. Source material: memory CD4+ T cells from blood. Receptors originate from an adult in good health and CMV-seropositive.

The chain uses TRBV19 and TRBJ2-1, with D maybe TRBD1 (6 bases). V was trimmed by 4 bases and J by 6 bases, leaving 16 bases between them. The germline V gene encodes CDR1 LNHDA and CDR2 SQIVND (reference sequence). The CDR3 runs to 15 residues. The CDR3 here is CASSRTEGVLNEQFF. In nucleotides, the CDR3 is TGTGCCAGTAGTAGGACAGAAGGGGTGCTCAATGAGCAGTTCTTC.

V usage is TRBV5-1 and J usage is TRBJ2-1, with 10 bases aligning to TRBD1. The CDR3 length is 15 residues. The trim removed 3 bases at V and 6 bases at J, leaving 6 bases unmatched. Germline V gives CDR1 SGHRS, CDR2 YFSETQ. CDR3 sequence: CASSWAGTGANEQFF. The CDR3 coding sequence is TGCGCCAGCAGCTGGGCCGGGACAGGGGCCAATGAGCAGTTCTTC.

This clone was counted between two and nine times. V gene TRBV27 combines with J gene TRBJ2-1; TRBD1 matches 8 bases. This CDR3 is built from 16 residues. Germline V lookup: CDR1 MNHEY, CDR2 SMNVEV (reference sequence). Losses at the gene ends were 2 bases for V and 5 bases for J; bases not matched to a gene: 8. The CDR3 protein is CASSLRAAGGHNEQFF. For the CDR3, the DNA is TGTGCCAGCAGTTTACGGGCGGCAGGGGGCCACAATGAGCAGTTCTTC.

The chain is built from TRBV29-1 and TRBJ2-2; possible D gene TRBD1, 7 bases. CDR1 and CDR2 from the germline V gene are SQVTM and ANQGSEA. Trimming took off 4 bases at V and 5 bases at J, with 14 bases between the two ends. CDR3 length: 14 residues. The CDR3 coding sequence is TGCAGCGTTGCGCTCAGGGGGGATACCGGGGAGCTGTTTTTT. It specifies CSVALRGDTGELFF.

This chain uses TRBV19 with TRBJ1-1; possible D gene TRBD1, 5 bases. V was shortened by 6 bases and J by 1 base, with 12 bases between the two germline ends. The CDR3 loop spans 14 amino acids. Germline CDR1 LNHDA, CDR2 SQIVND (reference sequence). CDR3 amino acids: CASSRGSWNTEAFF. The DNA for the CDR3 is TGTGCCAGTAGCCGGGGGAGTTGGAACACTGAAGCTTTCTTT.

The CDR3 region has the DNA TGTGCCAGCAGCCCTATGGGGACAGGGCCTAACTATGGCTACACCTTC. It translates to CASSPMGTGPNYGYTF. This rearrangement joins TRBV7-2 to TRBJ1-2; 9 bases fit TRBD1. V lost 5 bases to trimming and J lost 0 bases; unmatched junction nucleotides: 7. The germline CDR1 and CDR2 sequences are SGHTA and FQGNSA. The CDR3 is made up of 16 amino acids.

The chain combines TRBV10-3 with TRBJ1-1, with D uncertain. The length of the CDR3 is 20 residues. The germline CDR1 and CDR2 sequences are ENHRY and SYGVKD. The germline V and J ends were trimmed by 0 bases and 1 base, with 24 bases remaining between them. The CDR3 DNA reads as TGTGCCATCAGTGAGTCCGGTGGATATAGGAGGGTGCAACCGAACACTGAAGCTTTCTTT. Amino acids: CAISESGGYRRVQPNTEAFF.

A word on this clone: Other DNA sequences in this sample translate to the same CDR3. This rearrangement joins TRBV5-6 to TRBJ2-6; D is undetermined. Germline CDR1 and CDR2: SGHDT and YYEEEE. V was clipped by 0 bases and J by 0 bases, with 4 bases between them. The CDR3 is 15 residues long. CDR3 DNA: TGTGCCAGCAGCTTGGGGATCTCTGGGGCCAACGTCCTGACTTTC. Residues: CASSLGISGANVLTF.

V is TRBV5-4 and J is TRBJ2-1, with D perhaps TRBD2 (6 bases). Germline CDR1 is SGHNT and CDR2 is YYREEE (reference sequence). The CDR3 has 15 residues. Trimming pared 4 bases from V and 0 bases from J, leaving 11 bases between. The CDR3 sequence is CASSTRGSSYNEQFF. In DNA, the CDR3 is TGTGCCAGCAGCACGCGGGGAAGCTCCTACAATGAGCAGTTCTTC.

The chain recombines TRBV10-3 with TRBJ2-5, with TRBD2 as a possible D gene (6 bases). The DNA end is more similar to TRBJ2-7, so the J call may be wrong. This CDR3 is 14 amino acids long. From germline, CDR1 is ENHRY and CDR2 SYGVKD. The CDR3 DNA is TGTGCCACCAATAGCGGCGTCGAGACCTACGAGCAGTACTTC. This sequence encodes CATNSGVETYEQYF.

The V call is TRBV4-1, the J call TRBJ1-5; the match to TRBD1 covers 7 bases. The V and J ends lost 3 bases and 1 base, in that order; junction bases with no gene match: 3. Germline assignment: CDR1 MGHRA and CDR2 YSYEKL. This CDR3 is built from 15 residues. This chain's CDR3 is CASSQTGQSNQPQHF. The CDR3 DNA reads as TGCGCCAGCAGCCAGACGGGACAGAGCAATCAGCCCCAGCATTTT.

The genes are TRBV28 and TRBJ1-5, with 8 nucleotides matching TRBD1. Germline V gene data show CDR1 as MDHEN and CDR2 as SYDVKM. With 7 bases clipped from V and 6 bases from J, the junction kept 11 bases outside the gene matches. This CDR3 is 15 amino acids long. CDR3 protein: CASTLGRGLAQPQHF. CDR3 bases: TGTGCCAGCACCCTAGGCAGGGGGCTCGCTCAGCCCCAGCATTTT.

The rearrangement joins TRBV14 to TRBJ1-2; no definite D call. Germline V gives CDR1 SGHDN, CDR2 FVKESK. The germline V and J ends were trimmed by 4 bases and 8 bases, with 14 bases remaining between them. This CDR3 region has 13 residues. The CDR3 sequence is CASSPIVLVGYTF. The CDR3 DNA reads TGTGCCAGCAGCCCCATTGTATTGGTGGGCTACACCTTC. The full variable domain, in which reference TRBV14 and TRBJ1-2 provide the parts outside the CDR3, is EAGVTQFPSHSVIEKGQTVTLRCDPISGHDNLYWYRRVMGKEIKFLLHFVKESKQDESGMPNNRFLAERTGGTYSTLKVQPAELEDSGVYFCASSPIVLVGYTFGSGTRLTVV.

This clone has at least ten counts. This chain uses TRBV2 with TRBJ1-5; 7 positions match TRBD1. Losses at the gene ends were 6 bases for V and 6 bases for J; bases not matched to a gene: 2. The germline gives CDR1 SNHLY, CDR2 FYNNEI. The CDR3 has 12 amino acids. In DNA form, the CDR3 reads TGTGCCAGCAGCGACAGGGCTCAGCCCCAGCATTTT. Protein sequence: CASSDRAQPQHF.

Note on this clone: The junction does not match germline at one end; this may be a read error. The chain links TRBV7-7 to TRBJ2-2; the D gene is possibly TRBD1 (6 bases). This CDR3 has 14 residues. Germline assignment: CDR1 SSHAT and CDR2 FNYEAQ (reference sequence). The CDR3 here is CASSTGLNTGELFF. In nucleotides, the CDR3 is TGTGCTAGCAGCACAGGGTTGAACACCGGGGAGCTGTTTTTT.

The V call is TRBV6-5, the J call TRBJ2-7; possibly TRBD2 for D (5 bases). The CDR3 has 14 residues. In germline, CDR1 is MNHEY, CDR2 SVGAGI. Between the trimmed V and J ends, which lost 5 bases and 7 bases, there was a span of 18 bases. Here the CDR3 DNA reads TGTGCCAGCAGTCCCACTAGTAATCCGGGGGAGCAGTACTTC. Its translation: CASSPTSNPGEQYF.

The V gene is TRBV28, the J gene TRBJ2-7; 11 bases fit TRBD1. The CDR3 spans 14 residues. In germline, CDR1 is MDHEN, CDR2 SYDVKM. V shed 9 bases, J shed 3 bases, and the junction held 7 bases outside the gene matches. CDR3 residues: CASATGTGGYEQYF. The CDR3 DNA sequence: TGTGCCAGTGCGACCGGGACAGGGGGCTACGAGCAGTACTTC.

CDR3 sequence: CASSPGSPYNEQFF. CDR3 coding DNA: TGCGCCAGCAGCCCCGGATCACCCTACAATGAGCAGTTCTTC. The J gene is TRBJ2-1, the V gene TRBV5-1; unclear D gene. Germline V lookup: CDR1 SGHRS, CDR2 YFSETQ. Trimming cost V 4 bases and J 2 bases, with 10 bases left between them. The CDR3 has 14 amino acids.

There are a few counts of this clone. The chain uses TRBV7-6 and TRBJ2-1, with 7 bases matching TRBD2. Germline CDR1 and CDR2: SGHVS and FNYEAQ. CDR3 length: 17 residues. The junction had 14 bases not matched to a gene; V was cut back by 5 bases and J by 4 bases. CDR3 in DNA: TGTGCCAGCAGCAAAAGAGCGGGCGGGAGTAAATACAATGAGCAGTTCTTC. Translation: CASSKRAGGSKYNEQFF.

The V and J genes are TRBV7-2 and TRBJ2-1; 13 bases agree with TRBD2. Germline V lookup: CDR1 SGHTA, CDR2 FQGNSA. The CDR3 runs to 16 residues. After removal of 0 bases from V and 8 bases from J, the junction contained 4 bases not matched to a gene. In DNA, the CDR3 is TGTGCCAGCAGCTTAGCGAGGACTAGCGGGAGTCATGAGCAGTTCTTC. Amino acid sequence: CASSLARTSGSHEQFF.